This T cell receptor (beta chain) emerged from a study of vaccination effects on CD4 cells after COVID-19. Whole-study context: Every participant took two doses of the BNT162b2 or mRNA-1273 vaccine.

Prior to sequencing, the ViraFEST assay stimulated PBMC with viral peptide pools, which expanded the antigen-specific CD4+ T cells. Following an approximately eleven-day culture, CD4+ T cells were purified. None of these healthy vaccinees had been infected with SARS-CoV-2 before vaccination. Days 3 and 7 saw half the medium replaced with IL-2 medium. Remarks on this clone: Antigen unknown.

Study results and caveats: Healthy vaccinees' vaccine-induced clones included only 1 of 255 that recognized common cold coronaviruses. Among infection- and vaccine-induced clones, marked clonal contraction occurred late after vaccination.

The protocol was immunoSEQ multiplex PCR, while the TCRdb copy is restricted to in-frame clones and leaves out a portion. Found here are about 22,000 clones, around 72% of them singletons; the top ten hold approximately 19%. Specimen: CD4+ T cells from PBMCs cultured with HCoV-NL63 spike peptides, collected before COVID-19 vaccination. The sequence derives from a human donor who received a COVID-19 vaccine.

CDR3 nucleotides: TGTGCCAGCAGCCCGGGACTAGCGGGAGACCATGAGCAGTTCTTC. Its protein is CASSPGLAGDHEQFF. The chain recombines TRBV7-9 with TRBJ2-1; 14 positions match TRBD2. The CDR3 length is 15 residues. V was clipped by 5 bases and J by 8 bases; unmatched bases: 5. The V gene's germline CDR1 is SEHNR and CDR2 FQNEAQ (reference sequence).